This T cell receptor beta chain comes out of a study of blood T cells in healthy people across ages. Study overall: Researchers report that template switching captured about one barcoded beta molecule per two T cells. General study points: Donor CMV status was unknown, possibly confounding expanded clonotype changes.

The second PCR ran 7 to 11 cycles with a sample-barcoded 5' primer and J-beta primers. TCRdb reanalysed the 5' RACE reads using MiXCR and keeps one entry per CDR3 protein. Among a few hundred thousand distinct CDR3 sequences, about 26% were seen once, and the ten largest hold approximately 3.7%. With respect to this clonotype: The antigen is undetermined.

The CDR3 totals 15 residues. The germline V gene encodes CDR1 LGHNT and CDR2 FRNRAP. With 0 bases clipped from V and 5 bases from J, the junction kept 6 bases outside the gene matches. These data were also reused for a study on T cells of mothers and their children.

This chain connects TRBV12-5 to TRBJ2-5, with 7 positions matching TRBD1. This clonotype originated in a boy aged 2 to 10 in good health. Specimen: blood. The CDR3 loop reads CASGLVRRGSETQYF. Written as DNA, the CDR3 is TGTGCTAGTGGTTTGGTACGCAGGGGGAGTGAGACCCAGTACTTC.